The rows below give T cell receptor beta chains drawn from one sample of a study of siplizumab effects on memory and regulatory T cells. Sequenced by immunoSEQ multiplex PCR; TCRdb stores in-frame clones only, minus some. This table has 50,000 to 70,000 clones, 95% to 98% appearing once. Sequenced material: naive CD8+ T cells sorted from blood. Receptors originate from a human donor in good health. Each CDR3 is given with its conserved first and last residue. The D gene is left open where the match is weak. Not all rows give a size; the values are once, few, many and, for expanded clones, a class.

cdr3_aa cdr3_nt clone_size v_call d_call j_call
CASSQDLANQETQYF TGCGCCAGCAGCCAAGATTTGGCCAACCAAGAGACCCAGTACTTC . TRBV4-1 . TRBJ2-5
CASSDQASSTDTQYF TGTGCCAGTAGTGACCAGGCGTCTAGCACAGATACGCAGTATTTT . TRBV19 . TRBJ2-3
CASSTYEDTQYF TGTGCCAGCAGTACATATGAAGATACGCAGTATTTT once TRBV11-2 . TRBJ2-3
CASSQSGGSTDTQYF TGTGCCAGCAGCCAAAGCGGGGGGAGCACAGATACGCAGTATTTT . TRBV9 TRBD2 TRBJ2-3
CASSLRDTQYF TGTGCCAGCAGCTTACGAGATACGCAGTATTTT . TRBV7-2 . TRBJ2-3
CASSLMEAATFSYEQYF TGTGCCAGCAGCTTGATGGAGGCCGCTACCTTTTCCTACGAGCAGTACTTC . TRBV5-5 . TRBJ2-7
CASSESRARQETQYF TGTGCCAGCAGTGAATCCCGGGCCAGACAAGAGACCCAGTACTTC . TRBV2 . TRBJ2-5
CASSVWSNTEAFF TGTGCCAGCAGCGTATGGAGTAACACTGAAGCTTTCTTT . TRBV9 . TRBJ1-1
CSVDAGLSTEAFF TGCAGCGTTGATGCGGGGCTCAGCACTGAAGCTTTCTTT . TRBV29-1 . TRBJ1-1
CASSSSSYNEQFF TGTGCCAGCAGTTCCTCGAGTTACAATGAGCAGTTCTTC . TRBV27 . TRBJ2-1
CSATSGNEQYF TGCAGTGCGACATCCGGGAACGAGCAGTACTTC . TRBV20-1 . TRBJ2-7
CASSESEVETQYF TGCGCCAGCAGTGAGTCAGAGGTTGAGACCCAGTACTTC . TRBV10-1 . TRBJ2-5
CASSIAWGGPTGELFF TGTGCCAGTAGTATAGCCTGGGGGGGGCCCACCGGGGAGCTGTTTTTT . TRBV19 . TRBJ2-2
CASSYSGAAEAFF TGTGCCAGCAGTTACTCGGGGGCCGCTGAAGCTTTCTTT . TRBV6-5 . TRBJ1-1
CASSLTGVSEAFF TGCGCCAGCAGCCTGACAGGGGTCTCTGAAGCTTTCTTT . TRBV5-1 TRBD1 TRBJ1-1
CASSISQGGGSYEQYF TGTGCCAGTAGTATCTCTCAGGGGGGCGGCTCCTACGAGCAGTACTTC . TRBV19 . TRBJ2-7
CASSTGEEGYGYTF TGTGCCAGCAGCACAGGGGAGGAAGGGTATGGCTACACCTTC . TRBV27 TRBD1 TRBJ1-2
CATSRDDSAGNTIYF TGTGCCACCAGCAGGGACGACAGTGCTGGAAACACCATATATTTT . TRBV15 . TRBJ1-3
CASSQDRGGHSNQPQHF TGCGCCAGCAGCCAAGATCGGGGGGGGCATAGCAATCAGCCCCAGCATTTT few TRBV4-3 . TRBJ1-5
CASSVETQGQGEKLFF TGTGCCAGCAGCGTCGAAACCCAGGGCCAGGGGGAAAAACTGTTTTTT . TRBV9 . TRBJ1-4
CASSQLSGLSPNEQFF TGCGCCAGCAGCCAACTCTCAGGGCTGTCTCCGAATGAGCAGTTCTTC . TRBV4-1 . TRBJ2-1
CASSQDLQNSYEQYF TGTGCCAGCAGCCAAGATTTACAGAACTCCTACGAGCAGTACTTC once TRBV4-2 . TRBJ2-7
CASLWGTGGDQPQHF TGTGCCAGCCTCTGGGGAACAGGGGGCGACCAGCCCCAGCATTTT . TRBV28 TRBD1 TRBJ1-5
CASSDGGALSTDTQYF TGTGCCAGCAGCGACGGGGGGGCCCTCAGCACAGATACGCAGTATTTT . TRBV9 TRBD2 TRBJ2-3
CASSQDGGIYNEQFF TGCGCCAGCAGCCAAGATGGCGGAATCTACAATGAGCAGTTCTTC . TRBV4-1 . TRBJ2-1
CASSLSGLANPPYEQFF TGTGCCAGCAGCTTATCGGGACTAGCGAATCCCCCCTATGAGCAGTTCTTC . TRBV7-3 TRBD2 TRBJ2-1
CASNEGSGTQYF TGTGCCAGCAACGAGGGGTCGGGGACCCAGTACTTC . TRBV2 . TRBJ2-5
CASSSGLATTDTQYF TGTGCCAGCAGCTCGGGACTAGCGACCACAGATACGCAGTATTTT . TRBV5-4 TRBD2 TRBJ2-3